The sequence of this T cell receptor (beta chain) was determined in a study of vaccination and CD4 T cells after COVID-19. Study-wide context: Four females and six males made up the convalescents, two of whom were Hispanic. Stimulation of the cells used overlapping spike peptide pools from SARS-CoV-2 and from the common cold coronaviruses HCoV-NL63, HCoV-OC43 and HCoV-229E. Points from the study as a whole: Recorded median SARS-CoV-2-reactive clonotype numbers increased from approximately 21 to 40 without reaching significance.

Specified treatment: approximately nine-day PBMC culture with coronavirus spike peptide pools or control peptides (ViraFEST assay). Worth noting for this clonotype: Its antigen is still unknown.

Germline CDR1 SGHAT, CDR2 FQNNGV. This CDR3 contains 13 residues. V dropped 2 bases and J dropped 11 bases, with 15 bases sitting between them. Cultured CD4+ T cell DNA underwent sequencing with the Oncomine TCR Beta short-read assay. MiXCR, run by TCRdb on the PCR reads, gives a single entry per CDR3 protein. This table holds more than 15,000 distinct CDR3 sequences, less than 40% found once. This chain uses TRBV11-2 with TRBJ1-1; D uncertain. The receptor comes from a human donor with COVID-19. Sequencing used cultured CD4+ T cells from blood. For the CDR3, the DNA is TGTGCCAGCAGCTTATTAGGACGAAGTGCCGCTTTCTTT. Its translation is CASSLLGRSAAFF.